Sequencing of this T cell receptor (beta chain) was carried out in a study of cytomegalovirus exposure and HLA in healthy donors. Germline V lookup: CDR1 MGHRA, CDR2 YSYEKL. The CDR3 extends over 12 amino acids. Trimming pared 4 bases from V and 8 bases from J, leaving 9 bases between. The primer mix had 60 Vbeta and 13 Jbeta primers. Profiling relied on immunoSEQ multiplex PCR, and the TCRdb table lists in-frame clones only, not all of them. In the table there are 200,000 to 300,000 clones, 84% of which are singletons. Study-wide findings and caveats: Based on reports, TCR beta sequences accurately predicted HLA-A and HLA-B alleles for most subjects.

This clone was counted a few times. Its antigen is not known. Sequencing was performed on PBMCs. This receptor was obtained from a woman between 40 and 50 years old in good health and CMV-seropositive. The chain recombines TRBV4-1 with TRBJ2-1; D remains unclear. The CDR3 spells CASSPPGYEQFF. In DNA, the CDR3 is TGCGCCAGCAGCCCGCCAGGCTATGAGCAGTTCTTC.